This T cell receptor (beta chain) was observed in a study of cytomegalovirus exposure and HLA in healthy donors. Concerning this clone: Its antigen is undetermined.

Study-level findings and limits: V- and J-gene trimming in TCR beta was tied to a missense DCLRE1C variant by an analysis performed later. The authors reported that TCR beta sequences could predict HLA-A and HLA-B alleles. These predictions were accurate for most subjects in the first cohort.

PCR involved 60 Vbeta and 13 Jbeta primers. Original analysis: Among the unique TCR beta chains that a later analysis counted, roughly 80 million in all, 10 million to 14 million were shared. Profiling relied on immunoSEQ multiplex PCR, and the TCRdb table lists in-frame clones only, not all of them. V, J and clone size are taken as reported in that table, and D and trimming were inferred from the DNA itself. The table includes about 97,000 clones, around 74% detected once. The sequenced material came from PBMCs. The clonotype comes from a woman in her forties in good health and CMV-seronegative.

The CDR3 region is CASSMRENEKLFF. As DNA, the CDR3 is TGTGCCAGTAGTATGAGGGAGAATGAAAAACTGTTTTTT. The gene calls are TRBV19 and TRBJ1-4; the D is unclear. Per germline, CDR1 LNHDA and CDR2 SQIVND (reference sequence). The ends were cut back, 3 bases at V and 5 bases at J, with 7 bases in the middle. The CDR3 sequence is 13 residues long. Filled out from reference TRBV19 and TRBJ1-4, the complete variable domain reads DGGITQSPKYLFRKEGQNVTLSCEQNLNHDAMYWYRQDPGQGLRLIYYSQIVNDFQKGDIAEGYSVSREKKESFPLTVTSAQKNPTAFYLCASSMRENEKLFFGSGTQLSVL.